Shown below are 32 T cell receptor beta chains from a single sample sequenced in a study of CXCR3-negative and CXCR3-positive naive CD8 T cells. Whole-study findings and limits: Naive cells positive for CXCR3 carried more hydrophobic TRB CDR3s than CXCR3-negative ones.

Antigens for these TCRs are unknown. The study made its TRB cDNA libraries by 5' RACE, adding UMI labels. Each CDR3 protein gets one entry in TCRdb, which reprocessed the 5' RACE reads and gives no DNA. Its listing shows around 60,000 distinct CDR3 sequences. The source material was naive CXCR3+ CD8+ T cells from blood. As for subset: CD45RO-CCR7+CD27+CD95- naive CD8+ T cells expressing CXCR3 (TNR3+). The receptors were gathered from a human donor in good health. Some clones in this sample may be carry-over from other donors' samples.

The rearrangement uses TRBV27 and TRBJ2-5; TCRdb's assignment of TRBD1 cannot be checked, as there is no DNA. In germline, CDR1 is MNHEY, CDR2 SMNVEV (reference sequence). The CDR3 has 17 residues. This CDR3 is CASSLTTDREIQETQYF.

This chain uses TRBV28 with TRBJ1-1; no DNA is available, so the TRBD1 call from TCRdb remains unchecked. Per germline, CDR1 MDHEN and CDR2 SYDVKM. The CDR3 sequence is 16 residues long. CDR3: CASRGIWDNESPEAFF.

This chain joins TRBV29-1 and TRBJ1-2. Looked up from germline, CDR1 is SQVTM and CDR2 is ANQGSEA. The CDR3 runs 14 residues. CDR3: CSVEEGTDNYGYTF.

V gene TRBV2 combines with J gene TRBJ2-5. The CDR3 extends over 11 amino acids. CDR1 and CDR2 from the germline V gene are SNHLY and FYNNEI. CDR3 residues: CASKGQETQYF. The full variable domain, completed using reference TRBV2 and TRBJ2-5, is EPEVTQTPSHQVTQMGQEVILRCVPISNHLYFYWYRQILGQKVEFLVSFYNNEISEKSEIFDDQFSVERPDGSNFTLKIRSTKLEDSAMYFCASKGQETQYFGPGTRLLVL.

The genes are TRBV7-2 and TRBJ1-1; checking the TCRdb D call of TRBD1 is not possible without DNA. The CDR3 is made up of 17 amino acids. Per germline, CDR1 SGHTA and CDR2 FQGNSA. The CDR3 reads CASSASRGESGLTEAFF.

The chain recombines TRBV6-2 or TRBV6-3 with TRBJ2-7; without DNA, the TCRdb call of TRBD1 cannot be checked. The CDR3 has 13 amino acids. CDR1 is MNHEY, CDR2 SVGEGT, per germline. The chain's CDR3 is CASLRGGGHEQYF.

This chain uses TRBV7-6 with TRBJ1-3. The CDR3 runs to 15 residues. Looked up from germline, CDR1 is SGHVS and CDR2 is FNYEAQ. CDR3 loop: CASSLEQGTGNTIYF.

CDR3 loop: CASSSGVYDEQFF. The rearrangement uses TRBV12-3 or TRBV12-4 and TRBJ2-1; TCRdb names TRBD1, which stays unverified in the absence of DNA. CDR3 size: 13 residues.

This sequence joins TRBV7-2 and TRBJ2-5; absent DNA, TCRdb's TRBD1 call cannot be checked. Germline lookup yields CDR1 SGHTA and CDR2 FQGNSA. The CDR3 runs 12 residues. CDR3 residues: CASSPGTVTQYF.

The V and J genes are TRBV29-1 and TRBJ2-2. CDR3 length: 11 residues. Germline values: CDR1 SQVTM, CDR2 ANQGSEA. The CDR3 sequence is CSVDHSGELFF.

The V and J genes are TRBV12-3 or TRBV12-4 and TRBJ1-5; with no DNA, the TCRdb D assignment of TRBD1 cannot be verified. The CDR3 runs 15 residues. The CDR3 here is CASSDRQGGNQPQHF.

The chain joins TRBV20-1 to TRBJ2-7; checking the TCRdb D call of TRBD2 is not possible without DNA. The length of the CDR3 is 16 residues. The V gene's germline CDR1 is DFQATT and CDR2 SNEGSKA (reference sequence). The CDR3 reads CSARDPLTSGAYEQYF.

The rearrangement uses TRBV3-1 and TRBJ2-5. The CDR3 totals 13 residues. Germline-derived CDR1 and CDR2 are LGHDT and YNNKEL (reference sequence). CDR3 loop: CASSHSPWETQYF.

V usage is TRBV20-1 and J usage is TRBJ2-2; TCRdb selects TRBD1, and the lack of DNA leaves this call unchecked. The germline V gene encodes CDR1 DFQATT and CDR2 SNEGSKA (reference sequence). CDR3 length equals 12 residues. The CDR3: CSARAGTGELFF.

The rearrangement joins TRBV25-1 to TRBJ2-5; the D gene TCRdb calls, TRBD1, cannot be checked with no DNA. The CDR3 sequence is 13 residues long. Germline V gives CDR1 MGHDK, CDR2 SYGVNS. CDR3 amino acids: CASGLGQQETQYF.

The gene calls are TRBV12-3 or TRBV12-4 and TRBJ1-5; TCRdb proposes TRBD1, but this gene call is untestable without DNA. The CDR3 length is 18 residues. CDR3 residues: CASRSRDSEFYSNQPQHF.

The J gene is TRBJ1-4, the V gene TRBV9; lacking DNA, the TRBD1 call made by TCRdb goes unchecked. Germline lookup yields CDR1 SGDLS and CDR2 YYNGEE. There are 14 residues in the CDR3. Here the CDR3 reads CASSSGERDEKLFF.

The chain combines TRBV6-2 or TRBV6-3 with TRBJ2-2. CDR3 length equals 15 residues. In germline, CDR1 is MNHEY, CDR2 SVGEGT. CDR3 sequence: CASSYPSENTGELFF.

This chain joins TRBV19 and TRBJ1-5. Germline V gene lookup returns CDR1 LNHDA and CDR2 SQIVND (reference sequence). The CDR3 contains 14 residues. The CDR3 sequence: CATRAGLSNQPQHF. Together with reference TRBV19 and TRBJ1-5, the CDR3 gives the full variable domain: DGGITQSPKYLFRKEGQNVTLSCEQNLNHDAMYWYRQDPGQGLRLIYYSQIVNDFQKGDIAEGYSVSREKKESFPLTVTSAQKNPTAFYLCATRAGLSNQPQHFGDGTRLSIL.

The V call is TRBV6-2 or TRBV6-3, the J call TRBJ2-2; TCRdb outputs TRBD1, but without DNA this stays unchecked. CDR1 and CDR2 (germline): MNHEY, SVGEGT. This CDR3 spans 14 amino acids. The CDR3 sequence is CASSPGQDSGELFF.

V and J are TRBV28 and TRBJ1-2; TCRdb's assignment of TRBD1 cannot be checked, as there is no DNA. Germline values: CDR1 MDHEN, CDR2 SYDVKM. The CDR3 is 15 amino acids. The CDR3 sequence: CASSRKQGAGYGYTF.

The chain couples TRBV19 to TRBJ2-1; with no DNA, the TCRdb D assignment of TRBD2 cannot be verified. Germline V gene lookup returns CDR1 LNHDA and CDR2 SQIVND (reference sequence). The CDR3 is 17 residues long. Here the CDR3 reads CASTLTGLAGGRNEQFF.

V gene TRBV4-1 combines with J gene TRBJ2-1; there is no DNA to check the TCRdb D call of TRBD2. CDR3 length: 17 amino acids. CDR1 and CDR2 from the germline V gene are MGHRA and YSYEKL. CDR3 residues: CASSQDLGDSLLYEQFF.

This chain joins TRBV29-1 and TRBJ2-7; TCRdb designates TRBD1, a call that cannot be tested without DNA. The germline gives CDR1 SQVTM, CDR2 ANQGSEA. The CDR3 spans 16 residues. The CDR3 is CSVEDPGTGTDYEQYF.

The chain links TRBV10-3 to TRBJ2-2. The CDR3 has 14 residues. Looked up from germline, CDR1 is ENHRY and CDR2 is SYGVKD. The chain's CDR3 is CAISESVDTGELFF.

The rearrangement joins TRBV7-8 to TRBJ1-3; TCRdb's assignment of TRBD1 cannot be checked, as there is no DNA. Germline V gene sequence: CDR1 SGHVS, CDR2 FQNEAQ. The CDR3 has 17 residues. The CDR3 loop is CASSLFPTDMTGNTIYF.

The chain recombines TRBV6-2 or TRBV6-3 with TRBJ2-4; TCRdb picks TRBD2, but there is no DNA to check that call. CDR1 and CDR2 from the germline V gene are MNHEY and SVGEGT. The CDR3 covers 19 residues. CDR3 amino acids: CASSYNEREVGRAKNIQYF.

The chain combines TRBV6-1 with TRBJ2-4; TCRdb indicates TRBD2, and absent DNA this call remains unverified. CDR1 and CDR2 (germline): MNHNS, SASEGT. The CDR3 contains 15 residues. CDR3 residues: CASSESPGLSHIQYF.

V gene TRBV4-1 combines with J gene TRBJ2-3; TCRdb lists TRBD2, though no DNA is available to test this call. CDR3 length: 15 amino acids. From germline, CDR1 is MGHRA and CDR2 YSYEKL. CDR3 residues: CASSQGGGAPDTQYF.

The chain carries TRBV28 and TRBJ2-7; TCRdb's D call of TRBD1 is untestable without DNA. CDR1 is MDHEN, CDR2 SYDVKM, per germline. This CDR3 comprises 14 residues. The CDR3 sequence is CASSQQGVLYEQYF.

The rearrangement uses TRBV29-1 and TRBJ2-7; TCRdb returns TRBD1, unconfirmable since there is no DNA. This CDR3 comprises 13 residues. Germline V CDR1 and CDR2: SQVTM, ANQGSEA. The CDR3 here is CSGGQKDSYEQYF.

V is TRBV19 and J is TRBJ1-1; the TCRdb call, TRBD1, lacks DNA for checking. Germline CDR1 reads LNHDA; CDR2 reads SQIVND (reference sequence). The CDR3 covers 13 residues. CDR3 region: CASTLTGNTEAFF.